The 24 T cell receptor beta chains below were found in one sample sequenced in a study of cytomegalovirus exposure and HLA in healthy donors. TCRdb keeps only in-frame clones here, not all; method: immunoSEQ multiplex PCR. The sample contains 200,000 to 300,000 clones, roughly nine tenths of which appear only once. The sample taken for sequencing was PBMCs. The receptors come from a man younger than 30 in good health and CMV-seropositive.

The chain links TRBV7-2 to TRBJ2-2; D tentatively fits TRBD1 or TRBD2 (5 bases each). Between the trimmed V and J ends, which lost 0 bases and 11 bases, there was a span of 13 bases. This CDR3 is built from 14 residues. The germline CDR1 and CDR2 sequences are SGHTA and FQGNSA. This chain's CDR3 is CASSLALWGIELFF. CDR3 sequence (DNA): TGTGCCAGCAGCTTAGCGCTATGGGGGATAGAGCTGTTTTTT.

The gene calls are TRBV9 and TRBJ1-3; D gene uncertain. Trimming removed 3 bases at V and 0 bases at J, with 7 bases between. Per germline, CDR1 SGDLS and CDR2 YYNGEE. The CDR3 runs 14 residues. CDR3 amino acids: CASSAPPSGNTIYF. The CDR3 nucleotides are TGTGCCAGCAGCGCCCCCCCCTCTGGAAACACCATATATTTT.

The chain joins TRBV27 to TRBJ1-5; D is perhaps TRBD1 (5 bases). Germline-derived CDR1 and CDR2 are MNHEY and SMNVEV (reference sequence). The CDR3 length is 13 residues. The V end was cut by 3 bases, the J end by 3 bases, with 6 bases between. The CDR3 DNA follows: TGTGCCAGCAGTTTGGGGCACAATCAGCCCCAGCATTTT. Its protein product is CASSLGHNQPQHF.

The table lists this clone with a few counts. The J gene is TRBJ2-7, the V gene TRBV30; 8 bases map to TRBD1. CDR1 is GTSNPN, CDR2 SVGIG, per germline (reference sequence). Germline trimming cut 5 bases from V and 0 bases from J; bases unmatched to any gene: 3. The CDR3 spans 13 residues. Here the CDR3 reads CAWDGQGSYEQYF. The CDR3 DNA reads as TGTGCCTGGGATGGACAGGGCTCCTACGAGCAGTACTTC.

The genes are TRBV29-1 and TRBJ2-1; D might be TRBD2 (6 bases). The length of the CDR3 is 15 residues. Trimming removed 6 bases from V and 2 bases from J, with 17 bases in between. Germline-derived CDR1 and CDR2 are SQVTM and ANQGSEA. The CDR3 spells CSVRGLAETYNEQFF. As DNA, the CDR3 is TGCAGCGTGAGGGGCTTAGCGGAAACCTACAATGAGCAGTTCTTC.

This clone has just one count. V is TRBV7-9 and J is TRBJ1-1; 12 positions match TRBD1. Per the germline V gene, CDR1 is SEHNR and CDR2 is FQNEAQ (reference sequence). Germline trimming cut 2 bases from V and 8 bases from J; bases unmatched to any gene: 9. The CDR3 runs 16 residues. The CDR3 loop reads CASSLLTGTGGLEAFF. The CDR3 bases are TGTGCCAGCAGCTTACTGACCGGGACAGGGGGCTTGGAAGCTTTCTTT.

The chain carries TRBV7-2 and TRBJ2-1; no firm D call. The CDR3 consists of 15 residues. CDR1 and CDR2 (germline): SGHTA, FQGNSA. The ends were cut back, 0 bases at V and 3 bases at J, with 9 bases in the middle. The CDR3: CASSLAPSFYNEQFF. DNA for the CDR3: TGTGCCAGCAGCTTAGCGCCGTCTTTCTACAATGAGCAGTTCTTC.

The rearrangement links TRBV12-5 to TRBJ2-7; D gene ambiguous. CDR1 is LGHNT, CDR2 FRNRAP, per germline. V lost 4 bases and J lost 3, with 16 bases in between. The CDR3 runs 15 residues. The CDR3 spells CASGSSPTAYYEQYF. DNA of the CDR3: TGTGCTAGTGGTTCCTCCCCTACGGCGTACTACGAGCAGTACTTC.

Here the CDR3 reads CASSTLTGTGDTDTQYF. The CDR3 coding sequence is TGTGCCAGCAGTACCCTGACCGGGACAGGGGACACAGATACGCAGTATTTT. The chain combines TRBV5-4 with TRBJ2-3; the match to TRBD1 covers 10 bases. The V segment lost 5 bases and the J segment 2 bases; nucleotides outside the gene matches: 11. The CDR3 contains 17 residues. Germline V gene lookup returns CDR1 SGHNT and CDR2 YYREEE (reference sequence).

V gene TRBV6-1 combines with J gene TRBJ1-1; 9 bases map to TRBD1. This CDR3 spans 13 amino acids. V lost 8 bases and J lost 1; bases outside the gene matches: 2. Germline loops: CDR1 MNHNS, CDR2 SASEGT. CDR3 coding DNA: TGTGCCAGCGAGGACAGGGGGAACACTGAAGCTTTCTTT. It specifies CASEDRGNTEAFF.

This chain joins TRBV7-2 and TRBJ2-5, with TRBD2 matching over 9 bases. This CDR3 spans 15 amino acids. Unmatched junction bases numbered 9, after V lost 5 bases and J lost 5 bases. Germline V lookup: CDR1 SGHTA, CDR2 FQGNSA. The CDR3 sequence is CASSPIGTSLETQYF. The CDR3 nucleotides read TGTGCCAGCAGCCCGATAGGGACTAGCCTGGAGACCCAGTACTTC.

The rearrangement uses TRBV5-6 and TRBJ1-5, with D tentatively TRBD1 (5 bases). CDR1 is SGHDT, CDR2 YYEEEE, per germline. Trimming removed 0 bases at V and 6 bases at J, with 10 bases between. The CDR3 length is 14 residues. The CDR3 coding sequence is TGTGCCAGCAGCTTGGGTCCAGGGCCTCAGCCCCAGCATTTT. It yields the protein CASSLGPGPQPQHF.

The CDR3 here is CASSFLGADTQYF. CDR3 bases: TGTGCCAGCAGCTTCCTAGGGGCAGATACGCAGTATTTT. The chain joins TRBV5-6 to TRBJ2-3, with D perhaps TRBD1 (5 bases). The CDR3 loop spans 13 amino acids. V lost 2 bases and J 4 bases, leaving 8 bases between the germline ends. The germline V gene has CDR1 SGHDT and CDR2 YYEEEE.

The chain uses TRBV10-1 and TRBJ2-5, with D possibly TRBD2 on 6 matching bases. The CDR3 totals 14 residues. Looked up from germline, CDR1 is WNHNN and CDR2 is SYGVQD (reference sequence). The V and J ends lost 3 bases and 2 bases respectively, with 10 bases between them. CDR3 nucleotides: TGCGCCAGCAGTGAAAGGGAGGCACAAGAGACCCAGTACTTC. Translation gives CASSEREAQETQYF.

The V call is TRBV27, the J call TRBJ1-5; D call uncertain. Trimming pared 0 bases from V and 6 bases from J, leaving 6 bases between. This CDR3 contains 13 residues. Germline-derived CDR1 and CDR2 are MNHEY and SMNVEV (reference sequence). The CDR3 region has the DNA TGTGCCAGCAGTTTATCAGGGATTCAGCCCCAGCATTTT. Translation: CASSLSGIQPQHF.

The J gene is TRBJ2-7, the V gene TRBV7-9; possible D gene TRBD2, 6 bases. Trimming left V 5 bases short and J 2 bases short, with 16 bases between. Looked up from germline, CDR1 is SEHNR and CDR2 is FQNEAQ (reference sequence). The CDR3 length is 15 residues. CDR3 sequence reads: CASSRSGVSTYEQYF. CDR3 sequence (DNA): TGTGCCAGCAGCCGCTCGGGGGTGTCTACCTACGAGCAGTACTTC.

In DNA form, the CDR3 reads TGCGCCAGCAGCCAAGATCCCGGGATCACCGGGGAGCTGTTTTTT. This encodes CASSQDPGITGELFF. The chain has TRBV4-1 and TRBJ2-2; tentatively, D is TRBD2 (5 bases). The V gene's germline CDR1 is MGHRA and CDR2 YSYEKL. Deletions cut 0 bases from V and 4 bases from J, with 9 bases between. The CDR3 covers 15 residues.

This chain connects TRBV11-2 to TRBJ2-7, with D possibly matching TRBD1 (6 bases). This CDR3 is built from 12 residues. The germline gives CDR1 SGHAT, CDR2 FQNNGV. V shed 5 bases and J shed 6 bases, with 11 bases lying between them. CDR3 sequence reads: CASSLGQSEQYF. As DNA, the CDR3 is TGTGCCAGCAGCCTTGGACAGTCCGAGCAGTACTTC.

V usage is TRBV5-6 and J usage is TRBJ1-1; D gene unclear. V gave up 1 base and J gave up 5 bases, with 12 bases separating them. CDR1 and CDR2 from the germline V gene are SGHDT and YYEEEE. The CDR3 has 14 residues. CDR3 residues: CASSLLGFKTEAFF. The CDR3 nucleotides are TGTGCCAGCAGCTTGCTTGGGTTTAAGACTGAAGCTTTCTTT.

The V gene is TRBV28, the J gene TRBJ2-1; D might be TRBD1 or TRBD2, each matching 5 bases. Per germline, CDR1 MDHEN and CDR2 SYDVKM. V was cut by 6 bases and J by 4 bases, with 19 bases left in between. CDR3 length equals 16 residues. CDR3 sequence: CASRGTLRERYNEQFF. The CDR3 DNA follows: TGTGCCAGCAGAGGGACCCTACGTGAGCGTTACAATGAGCAGTTCTTC.

The chain is built from TRBV9 and TRBJ1-2; a possible D gene is TRBD1 (5 bases). The germline gives CDR1 SGDLS, CDR2 YYNGEE. The V gene lost 0 bases and the J gene lost 8 bases, with 11 bases spanning the gap. The length of the CDR3 is 13 residues. The CDR3 protein is CASSVGTGRGYTF. The CDR3 DNA follows: TGTGCCAGCAGCGTAGGAACAGGACGGGGCTACACCTTC.

V gene TRBV19 combines with J gene TRBJ1-2, with unresolved D. Trimming shortened V by 0 bases and J by 4 bases, and 9 bases separated the two germline ends. This CDR3 is built from 14 residues. The germline V gene encodes CDR1 LNHDA and CDR2 SQIVND (reference sequence). The CDR3 nucleotides are TGTGCCAGTAGTATAGATGTGAGAATCTATGGCTACACCTTC. Translated: CASSIDVRIYGYTF.

The chain combines TRBV19 with TRBJ2-7; D perhaps matches TRBD1 (6 bases). This CDR3 is 14 amino acids long. The germline V and J ends were trimmed by 4 bases and 2 bases, with 12 bases remaining between them. Germline V gene sequence: CDR1 LNHDA, CDR2 SQIVND (reference sequence). The CDR3 reads CASSSHGTPYEQYF. Written as DNA, the CDR3 is TGTGCCAGTAGTAGTCACGGGACACCCTACGAGCAGTACTTC.

The gene calls are TRBV27 and TRBJ2-1, with 9 bases that match TRBD1. Germline V gene data show CDR1 as MNHEY and CDR2 as SMNVEV (reference sequence). The ends lost 3 bases at V and 5 bases at J; junction bases unmatched: 14. This CDR3 comprises 18 residues. CDR3 sequence reads: CASSLVGTGPFAHNEQFF. CDR3 nucleotides: TGTGCCAGCAGTTTGGTCGGGACAGGGCCTTTTGCACACAATGAGCAGTTCTTC.